The rows below give T cell receptor beta chains drawn from one sample of a study of shared clonotypes between healthy human individuals. Data came from immunoSEQ multiplex PCR; TCRdb stores just in-frame clones and leaves some out. The repertoire consists of 150,000 to 200,000 clones, with approximately 95% occurring once and the leading ten covering 0.065% to 0.07%. Source material: naive CD4+ T cells sorted from blood. The source is a woman aged 30 to 39 in good health. CDR3s include the opening cysteine and the closing phenylalanine or tryptophan. The D gene is left open where the match is weak. Clone size, where shown, is once, few, many, or a class for clones that have expanded.

V	size	J	D	CDR3	DNA
TRBV27	.	TRBJ1-2	TRBD1	CASSPLGQPNYGYTF	TGTGCCAGCAGCCCTTTGGGACAGCCGAACTATGGCTACACCTTC
TRBV6-1	.	TRBJ2-1	.	CASSEEGWDGPYNEQFF	TGTGCCAGCAGTGAAGAAGGTTGGGACGGACCCTACAATGAGCAGTTCTTC
TRBV7-9	.	TRBJ2-3	TRBD1	CASSRTGGTDTQYF	TGTGCCAGCAGCCGGACAGGAGGCACAGATACGCAGTATTTT
TRBV11-3	.	TRBJ2-5	TRBD1	CASSRQGETQYF	TGTGCCAGCAGCCGACAGGGAGAGACCCAGTACTTC
TRBV23-1	.	TRBJ2-7	.	CASSRFASGKHYEQYF	TGCGCCAGCAGTCGGTTTGCCTCCGGGAAGCACTACGAGCAGTACTTC
TRBV10-3	few	TRBJ1-5	TRBD1	CAISATGDQPQHF	TGTGCCATCAGTGCGACAGGGGATCAGCCCCAGCATTTT
TRBV27	.	TRBJ2-2	.	CASRETSVSGELFF	TGTGCCAGCAGGGAGACATCAGTTTCGGGGGAGCTGTTTTTT
TRBV21-1	.	TRBJ2-7	.	CASSKDDGGSHEQYF	TGTGCCAGCAGCAAAGATGACGGGGGCTCCCACGAGCAGTACTTC
TRBV28	.	TRBJ2-7	.	CASSSTNYEQYF	TGTGCCAGCAGCTCTACCAACTACGAGCAGTACTTC
TRBV4-1	.	TRBJ1-1	.	CASSQGVFRGDTEAFF	TGCGCCAGCAGCCAAGGGGTCTTCCGAGGGGACACTGAAGCTTTCTTT
TRBV14	.	TRBJ2-5	TRBD1	CASSQWDRGGPETQYF	TGTGCCAGCAGCCAGTGGGACAGGGGAGGCCCAGAGACCCAGTACTTC
TRBV19	.	TRBJ1-5	.	CASSLQGGNQPQHF	TGTGCCAGTAGTCTACAGGGAGGCAATCAGCCCCAGCATTTT
TRBV5-1	.	TRBJ2-5	.	CASSGGGTGQETQYF	TGCGCCAGCAGCGGGGGAGGGACAGGACAAGAGACCCAGTACTTC
TRBV5-5	.	TRBJ1-1	.	CASSSGVSMNTEAFF	TGTGCCAGCAGCTCGGGGGTATCTATGAACACTGAAGCTTTCTTT
TRBV5-8	.	TRBJ2-7	.	CASSSTGFPYEQYF	TGTGCCAGCAGCAGCACAGGGTTCCCCTACGAGCAGTACTTC
TRBV5-1	once	TRBJ2-7	TRBD2	CASSPGLLPSSYEQYF	TGCGCCAGCAGCCCGGGACTATTACCGAGCTCCTACGAGCAGTACTTC
TRBV2	.	TRBJ1-6	.	CASSEPYNSPLHF	TGTGCCAGCAGTGAACCCTATAATTCACCCCTCCACTTT
TRBV19	.	TRBJ1-1	.	CASTNVVNTEAFF	TGTGCCAGTACCAATGTGGTAAACACTGAAGCTTTCTTT
TRBV28	.	TRBJ1-2	.	CASSLFREGLAGYTF	TGTGCCAGCAGTTTATTCCGCGAGGGTCTGGCTGGCTACACCTTC
TRBV5-5	.	TRBJ2-7	.	CASSLGQEYTKQYF	TGTGCCAGCAGCTTGGGACAGGAGTATACGAAGCAGTACTTC
TRBV6-5	.	TRBJ2-1	TRBD2	CASSLTSGSLNEQFF	TGTGCCAGCAGTCTTACTAGCGGGAGTTTGAATGAGCAGTTCTTC
TRBV6-1	.	TRBJ2-1	TRBD2	CASSLLASSYNEQFF	TGTGCCAGCAGCTTACTAGCGTCATCCTACAATGAGCAGTTCTTC
TRBV10-1	.	TRBJ2-2	.	CASSEAQLSTGELFF	TGCGCCAGCAGTGAGGCCCAACTGAGCACCGGGGAGCTGTTTTTT
TRBV7-8	.	TRBJ1-5	.	CASSFIGARGGQPQHF	TGTGCCAGCAGCTTTATCGGGGCAAGGGGTGGACAGCCCCAGCATTTT
TRBV19	once	TRBJ2-3	TRBD2	CASRPSGRTSTDTQYF	TGTGCCAGTAGACCCAGCGGGAGGACTAGCACAGATACGCAGTATTTT
TRBV11-2	.	TRBJ1-2	.	CASSTKDSARDYTF	TGTGCCAGCAGCACAAAAGACAGTGCGAGGGACTACACCTTC
TRBV4-1	.	TRBJ1-2	.	CASSQAPTANYGYTF	TGCGCCAGCAGCCAAGCACCGACGGCTAACTATGGCTACACCTTC
TRBV28	.	TRBJ2-6	.	CASSFRDTPGANVLTF	TGTGCCAGCAGTTTCAGGGACACCCCTGGGGCCAACGTCCTGACTTTC
TRBV27	once	TRBJ1-4	TRBD1	CASSPTTGFREKLFF	TGTGCCAGCAGTCCAACGACAGGGTTCCGAGAAAAACTGTTTTTT
TRBV5-1	.	TRBJ1-2	.	CASSPWDTNYGYTF	TGCGCCAGCAGCCCTTGGGACACTAACTATGGCTACACCTTC
TRBV6-1	few	TRBJ1-5	.	CASRYGGGNQPQHF	TGTGCCAGCAGGTACGGGGGAGGCAATCAGCCCCAGCATTTT
TRBV10-3	.	TRBJ2-5	.	CATGISETQYF	TGTGCCACCGGAATTTCGGAGACCCAGTACTTC
TRBV19	.	TRBJ1-5	.	CASSQGGRGNQPQHF	TGTGCCAGTAGTCAGGGCGGCAGGGGCAATCAGCCCCAGCATTTT
TRBV29-1	.	TRBJ1-2	.	CSVEEIVGGGYGYTF	TGCAGCGTTGAAGAGATTGTGGGGGGAGGCTATGGCTACACCTTC
TRBV30	.	TRBJ1-2	.	CAWSVKAIYGYTF	TGTGCCTGGAGTGTAAAGGCAATATATGGCTACACCTTC
TRBV7-7	.	TRBJ2-3	.	CASSLDYLDTQYF	TGTGCCAGCAGCCTGGACTACCTAGATACGCAGTATTTT
TRBV30	.	TRBJ2-5	.	CAWSVRGARVQETQYF	TGTGCCTGGAGTGTACGGGGGGCGCGGGTCCAAGAGACCCAGTACTTC
TRBV23-1	.	TRBJ1-5	TRBD1	CARNRTGRLGPPQHF	TGCGCCAGGAACCGGACAGGGAGACTAGGTCCTCCCCAGCATTTT
TRBV30	.	TRBJ2-3	.	CAWSVGWVSTDTQYF	TGTGCCTGGAGTGTTGGGTGGGTTTCCACAGATACGCAGTATTTT
TRBV4-2	few	TRBJ2-7	.	CASSQYKFGGQYF	TGTGCCAGCAGCCAATATAAGTTTGGAGGGCAGTACTTC
TRBV19	.	TRBJ1-3	TRBD1	CASSTRTGGNTIYF	TGTGCCAGTAGTACCCGGACAGGTGGGAACACCATATATTTT
TRBV18	few	TRBJ1-2	.	CASSPDGSVGYTF	TGTGCCAGCTCACCTGACGGGTCCGTAGGCTACACCTTC
TRBV7-8	.	TRBJ2-1	.	CASLSTGLALNEQFF	TGTGCCAGCTTAAGTACGGGACTCGCCCTTAATGAGCAGTTCTTC
TRBV7-9	.	TRBJ1-2	.	CASSLVGIGYTF	TGTGCCAGCAGCTTAGTAGGGATAGGCTACACCTTC
TRBV6-6	.	TRBJ1-1	TRBD1	CASSPTGQARGAEAFF	TGTGCCAGCAGTCCCACGGGACAGGCCCGGGGGGCTGAAGCTTTCTTT
TRBV29-1	.	TRBJ2-3	.	CSVEVQGKDTQYF	TGCAGCGTTGAGGTCCAGGGTAAAGATACGCAGTATTTT
TRBV30	.	TRBJ2-5	.	CAWSVTYQETQYF	TGTGCCTGGAGTGTGACGTACCAAGAGACCCAGTACTTC
TRBV15	few	TRBJ2-6	.	CATSRDRAGANVLTF	TGTGCCACCAGCAGAGACAGGGCTGGGGCCAACGTCCTGACTTTC
TRBV5-1	.	TRBJ2-3	.	CASSPTPPDTQYF	TGCGCCAGCAGCCCCACGCCCCCTGATACGCAGTATTTT
TRBV15	.	TRBJ2-2	.	CATSRDFGLNTGELFF	TGTGCCACCAGCAGAGATTTCGGGCTAAACACCGGGGAGCTGTTTTTT
TRBV19	.	TRBJ2-2	.	CASSIAGVAGELFF	TGTGCCAGTAGTATCGCCGGGGTGGCCGGGGAGCTGTTTTTT